These T cell receptor beta chains were read from a single sample in a study of chemoradiotherapy in HPV16-positive cancers. Some clones are missing from TCRdb's copy, which holds only in-frame ones; the method was immunoSEQ multiplex PCR. The sample holds tens of thousands of clones; about nine tenths are singletons and the top ten take 17%. The sample consisted of blood, taken from a patient who underwent chemoradiotherapy. All receptors derive from a human donor with HPV-associated anogenital cancer. CDR3s include the opening cysteine and the closing phenylalanine or tryptophan. The order of the fields is D gene, V gene, J gene, clone size, CDR3 DNA, CDR3 protein. A D gene is named only where the DNA matches it firmly. Clone size is shown for a subset of rows, as once, few, many or a class of expanded clone.

NA	TRBV6-1	TRBJ1-6	once	TGTGCCAGCAGTGGGGGGGTTGGGTATAATTCACCCCTCCACTTT	CASSGGVGYNSPLHF
NA	TRBV29-1	TRBJ2-7	NA	TGCAGCGTCGTGGTAACCTACGAGCAGTACTTC	CSVVVTYEQYF
NA	TRBV7-9	TRBJ1-5	NA	TGTGCCAGCAGCTTACAGGGGAATCAGCCCCAGCATTTT	CASSLQGNQPQHF
NA	TRBV5-1	TRBJ1-1	NA	TGCGCCAGCAACTTGACCCCCCTCCGGGGAAGGGACACTGAAGCTTTCTTT	CASNLTPLRGRDTEAFF
NA	TRBV27	TRBJ1-6	NA	TGTGCCAGCAGTTACTACAGGGTTCGGAATTCACCCCTCCACTTT	CASSYYRVRNSPLHF
NA	TRBV20-1	TRBJ1-1	NA	TGCAGTGCTAGAGAGAACACTGAAGCTTTCTTT	CSARENTEAFF
NA	TRBV7-7	TRBJ1-4	NA	TGTGCCAGCAGCGCGGACCTAGGGGAAAAACTGTTTTTT	CASSADLGEKLFF
TRBD1	TRBV6-5	TRBJ1-5	NA	TGTGCCAGCAGTAAAGGACAGGCGGCGTGGCAGCCCCAGCATTTT	CASSKGQAAWQPQHF
NA	TRBV11-3	TRBJ1-2	once	TGTGCCAGCAGCCCCAAGCCAGAGGATCCCTATGGCTACACCTTC	CASSPKPEDPYGYTF
TRBD1	TRBV5-4	TRBJ1-2	NA	TGTGCCAGCAGCTTGCCGGGACAGGAGAATAACTATGGCTACACCTTC	CASSLPGQENNYGYTF
TRBD2	TRBV5-1	TRBJ2-7	NA	TGCGCCAGCAGCTTACCTTCGGGGGGAACCTACGAGCAGTACTTC	CASSLPSGGTYEQYF
NA	TRBV9	TRBJ2-5	NA	TGTGCCAGCAGCGCGGGACGTTGGGAGACCCAGTACTTC	CASSAGRWETQYF
NA	TRBV28	TRBJ1-4	NA	TGTGCCAGCAGTAGAGCTGCAACTAATGAAAAACTGTTTTTT	CASSRAATNEKLFF
NA	TRBV6-6	TRBJ2-7	NA	TGTGCCAGCAGTTACGGGGCCGTGGAGCAGTACTTC	CASSYGAVEQYF
NA	TRBV15	TRBJ2-1	NA	TGTGCCACCAGGATGGGCGGACATGGGTACAATGAGCAGTTCTTC	CATRMGGHGYNEQFF
TRBD2	TRBV11-1	TRBJ2-3	NA	TGTGCCAGCAGCCCTGACGGGGGGGTCACAGATACGCAGTATTTT	CASSPDGGVTDTQYF
NA	TRBV29-1	TRBJ1-1	NA	TGCAGCGCGACGGGGGCTGTTATGAACACTGAAGCTTTCTTT	CSATGAVMNTEAFF
TRBD1	TRBV28	TRBJ2-2	hyperexpanded	TGTGCCAGCAGTACCGGGACAGAGAACACCGGGGAGCTGTTTTTT	CASSTGTENTGELFF
NA	TRBV5-8	TRBJ1-4	NA	TGTGCCAGCAGAAGTTGGACAGCCTCAACTAATGAAAAACTGTTTTTT	CASRSWTASTNEKLFF
NA	TRBV7-3	TRBJ1-1	NA	TGTGCCAGCAGCCCTTCTTACTGCGGACCGGGGCCTCAGAAGGGGCAGGACACTGAAGCTTTCTTT	CASSPSYCGPGPQKGQDTEAFF
NA	TRBV28	TRBJ2-1	NA	TGTGCCAGCATCCCGTGGGGTGAAGGGAATGAGCAGTTCTTC	CASIPWGEGNEQFF
NA	TRBV9	TRBJ1-3	NA	TGTGCCAGCAGCGTAGTACCGGCCTCTGGAAACACCATATATTTT	CASSVVPASGNTIYF
NA	TRBV28	TRBJ2-7	NA	TGTGCCAGCAGTTCCACGTCATCCCTCTACGAGCAGTACTTC	CASSSTSSLYEQYF
NA	TRBV7-9	TRBJ2-3	NA	TGTGCCAGCAGCTTAAGGGGCCTATTCCCAGATACGCAGTATTTT	CASSLRGLFPDTQYF
NA	TRBV5-4	TRBJ2-7	NA	TGTGCCAGCAGCTCGGGGGACACCCTCGGCGAGCAGTACTTC	CASSSGDTLGEQYF
TRBD1	TRBV5-6	TRBJ2-2	NA	TGTGCCAGCAGCTTGCGGCAGGGGGACACCGGGGAGCTGTTTTTT	CASSLRQGDTGELFF
TRBD1	TRBV15	TRBJ2-7	NA	TGTGCCACCAGCAGGAACCCCCAGGGGGACGAGCAGTACTTC	CATSRNPQGDEQYF
TRBD1	TRBV11-3	TRBJ1-3	NA	TGTGCCAGCAGCGCAACAGGGGACTCTGGAAACACCATATATTTT	CASSATGDSGNTIYF
NA	TRBV9	TRBJ1-4	once	TGTGCCAGCAGCGTAGGGACCGCCTCGGGGACAAGCCGTTTGTTTTTT	CASSVGTASGTSRLFF
NA	TRBV5-1	TRBJ1-6	once	TGCGCCAGCAGGACCTCGGGAAATACGAATTCACCCCTCCACTTT	CASRTSGNTNSPLHF
NA	TRBV4-1	TRBJ2-7	NA	TGCGCCAGCAGCCAAGTAGTCGACAGTGACTACGAGCAGTACTTC	CASSQVVDSDYEQYF